These 10 T cell receptor beta chains came from one sample sequenced in a study of blood T cell repertoires in COVID-19 (dated by TCRdb to about 2020). The method behind the library was the immunoSEQ multiplex PCR assay. The clones in this table, taken by TCRdb from immuneACCESS, are in-frame only. Not every clone is retained; where verified, under half of the shortfall comes from an unresolved V gene, and the cause of the rest is unknown. This sample has fewer than 250,000 clones in its table, and 88% of those were observed once. Of the sample, about 4.5% falls within the top ten clones. What was sequenced was peripheral blood. The source of these receptors is a human donor in a cohort sampled during active COVID-19.

The V and J genes are TRBV6-1 and TRBJ2-1; 10 bases are shared with TRBD2. Trimming cost V 1 base and J 9 bases; bases outside gene matches: 6. The germline V gene has CDR1 MNHNS and CDR2 SASEGT. This CDR3 is 15 amino acids long. The CDR3 DNA sequence: TGTGCCAGCAGTGAAGTTAGCGGGAGGTTTCCTGAGCAGTTCTTC. This translates into CASSEVSGRFPEQFF.

The V and J genes are TRBV4-1 and TRBJ1-1; no firm D call. Trimming cost V 6 bases and J 11 bases, with 16 bases left between them. From germline, CDR1 is MGHRA and CDR2 YSYEKL. This CDR3 has 12 amino acids. The CDR3 region has the DNA TGCGCCAGCAGTCAGGACGGGATGATGGCTTTCTTT. It encodes CASSQDGMMAFF.

The table lists this clone with a few counts. The chain uses TRBV10-1 and TRBJ2-1; 16 nucleotides agree with TRBD2. V shed 4 bases, J shed 8 bases, and the junction held 2 bases outside the gene matches. This CDR3 region has 15 residues. CDR1 is WNHNN, CDR2 SYGVQD, per germline (reference sequence). CDR3 DNA sequence: TGCGCCAGCAGTGTTGGGACTAGCGGGAGGGATGAGCAGTTCTTC. Residues: CASSVGTSGRDEQFF.

The V call is TRBV5-5, the J call TRBJ2-3, with TRBD2 identical over 8 bases. The germline V gene encodes CDR1 SGHKS and CDR2 YYEKEE (reference sequence). Trimming at V came to 3 bases and at J to 1 base, leaving 1 base not matched to a gene. CDR3 length: 14 residues. The CDR3 sequence is CASSWGLGTDTQYF. CDR3 DNA: TGTGCCAGCAGCTGGGGACTAGGCACAGATACGCAGTATTTT.

This chain joins TRBV7-9 and TRBJ2-3, with D uncertain. V lost 2 bases and J 1 base, leaving 10 bases between the germline ends. The CDR3 is 15 residues long. The V gene's germline CDR1 is SEHNR and CDR2 FQNEAQ (reference sequence). In nucleotides, the CDR3 is TGTGCCAGCAGCTTATATGTGGGCGGCACAGATACGCAGTATTTT. It codes for CASSLYVGGTDTQYF.

The V and J genes are TRBV10-3 and TRBJ1-5, with D uncertain. V lost 3 bases and J 4 bases, leaving 13 bases between the germline ends. The CDR3 runs 15 residues. Per germline, CDR1 ENHRY and CDR2 SYGVKD. The CDR3 nucleotides read TGTGCCATCAGTGACCCGAGGAGGAAAAATCAGCCCCAGCATTTT. Its translation is CAISDPRRKNQPQHF.

The chain combines TRBV5-1 with TRBJ1-1, with TRBD1 matching over 9 bases. V shed 0 bases and J 6 bases; nucleotides not matched to a gene: 9. Looked up from germline, CDR1 is SGHRS and CDR2 is YFSETQ. The length of the CDR3 is 16 residues. CDR3: CASSLEPGQGSSEAFF. Here the CDR3 DNA reads TGCGCCAGCAGCTTGGAACCGGGACAGGGTTCGTCTGAAGCTTTCTTT.

This clone has just one count. The rearrangement joins TRBV30 to TRBJ2-2, with TRBD2 matching over 10 bases. Germline V gene data show CDR1 as GTSNPN and CDR2 as SVGIG (reference sequence). V dropped 4 bases and J dropped 4; count of bases not matched to a gene: 3. The CDR3 is made up of 14 amino acids. The CDR3 region has the DNA TGTGCCTGGACTAGCGGGAGCCCCACCGGGGAGCTGTTTTTT. Protein product: CAWTSGSPTGELFF.

The V gene is TRBV9, the J gene TRBJ2-2; TRBD2 aligns across 9 bases. The V gene end was trimmed by 0 bases and the J gene end by 3 bases; junction bases not matched to a gene: 9. Germline V CDR1 and CDR2: SGDLS, YYNGEE. This CDR3 has 18 amino acids. The CDR3 region has the DNA TGTGCCAGCAGCGTAGCCCCGGCCCTAGCGGGGTACACCGGGGAGCTGTTTTTT. Encoded protein: CASSVAPALAGYTGELFF. Full variable domain (remainder filled in from reference TRBV9 and TRBJ2-2): DSGVTQTPKHLITATGQRVTLRCSPRSGDLSVYWYQQSLDQGLQFLIQYYNGEERAKGNILERFSAQQFPDLHSELNLSSLELGDSALYFCASSVAPALAGYTGELFFGEGSRLTVL.

This chain uses TRBV7-9 with TRBJ1-6; D call uncertain. CDR3 length: 15 residues. The germline V gene has CDR1 SEHNR and CDR2 FQNEAQ (reference sequence). Trimming took off 7 bases at V and 10 bases at J, with 20 bases between the two ends. The CDR3 region has the DNA TGTGCCAGCAACCTTGTAGGAGGCGTCGGGTCACCCCTCCACTTT. This gives the protein CASNLVGGVGSPLHF.